The entry below describes one T cell receptor beta chain. Its recognized antigen is unknown. At one boundary the junction diverges from the germline segment, which might be a read error. The entry originates in a study of tumor and adjacent non-tumor tissue in lung cancer (dated by TCRdb to 2017 to 2018). Study-wide context: Patients with adenocarcinoma (approximately 13), squamous cell carcinoma (2) and small cell lung cancer (1) were included in the cohort. The approximately 15 enrolled patients, of whom around 10 were men and 5 were women, were aged about 31 to 85 years and were diagnosed with TNM stage I to III disease. Sequencing generated a total of some 130 million productive TCRbeta reads, averaging approximately 3.8 million reads per sample. The study compared bulk TCRbeta repertoires between lung tumor tissue and matched distant non-tumor lung tissue from fewer than 19 lung cancer patients. TCRbeta CDR3 sequencing was performed on roughly 32 paired specimens, with one tumor sample and one normal lung sample collected per patient. What the research found in general, with its limitations: Because peripheral blood was not sequenced, the blood TCRbeta repertoires of the lung cancer patients in the study went unexamined. Only approximately 16 patients were included in the cohort, and the need for larger samples and more detailed clinical data was noted by the authors. Tumor tissue showed significantly greater TCR diversity (inverse Simpson) than normal lung tissue (about 400 vs 150, P = 0.0075, Mann-Whitney U test). The top 100 clones accounted for a significantly larger cumulative portion of the repertoire in normal lung than in tumor tissue. Significantly higher TCR diversity was found in younger patients, and higher tumor TCR diversity was associated with shorter overall and disease-free survival. Neither the sequencing platform nor unique molecular identifiers are named or mentioned anywhere in the methods.

RNA was isolated from bulk unsorted tissue, and RNA quality was assessed with a NanoDrop ND-1000 and an Agilent 2100. Distant non-tumor tissue taken more than 3 cm from the tumor edge was used as the normal lung sample. The donors were newly diagnosed lung cancer patients admitted for thoracic surgery in China from August to November 2014 who had not received prior chemotherapy. Patients with previous radiotherapy or chemotherapy, or with another concurrent cancer, were excluded from the study. Pieces of surgical tissue measuring roughly 1-2.1 cm3 were kept in RNAlater solution and stored at -80 degrees C until use. The library was prepared using multiplex PCR. TCRdb lists the instrument as Illumina HiSeq 2500. Following protocols modified from ARM-PCR, the researchers constructed TCRbeta libraries through three rounds of nested PCR with primers (Table S4). Before sequencing, PCR products in the 200-500 bp range were cut out of the gel and cleaned up using the QIAquick gel extraction kit. The study's own analysis went as follows. Trimmomatic was used to clean the reads, FLASH was used to merge the reads into complete CDR3 sequences, and MiTCR was used to assign the reads to V(D)J germline segments. VDJtools was used to compute clonal diversity as the inverse Simpson's index. In-frame sequences lacking a premature stop codon were counted as productive reads. The public sequencing data were trimmed at Q25 with fastp and processed into clonotypes with MiXCR by TCRdb, which kept only in-frame beta chains. Identical CDR3 proteins give one entry, which carries the most common genes and DNA. The V and J calls and clone size come from TCRdb's table, not from the authors' own analysis. The sample includes 60,000 or so distinct CDR3 sequences, with 61% observed a single time. The top ten clones comprise under 35% of the sample.

The germline V gene gives CDR1 as MNHEY and CDR2 as SVGAGI. Counted from cysteine to phenylalanine, this CDR3 has 13 amino acids. Only the CDR3 DNA stays, 39 bases, in frame from base 1. Recombination linked TRBV6-5 to TRBJ1-1; no D gene call is confident. Sample: distant non-tumor lung tissue. The clonotype originates from a man between 65 and 79 years old with non-small cell lung cancer. This receptor carries the CDR3 CASSYMLNTEAFF. The DNA sequence is as follows: TGTGCAAGCAGTTACATGCTGAACACTGAAGCTTTCTTT.